A selection of T cell receptor beta chains follows, all from one sample in a study of CD8 T cells in ankylosing spondylitis. One entry per CDR3 protein results from TCRdb running MiXCR on the 5' RACE reads. The sample records some 250,000 distinct CDR3 sequences, more than 20% being singletons. The source material was blood, either unsorted or a sorted T cell fraction (not recorded which). Every receptor here comes from a male donor with ankylosing spondylitis or in good health (not recorded which). CDR3s include the opening cysteine and the closing phenylalanine or tryptophan. The order of the fields is V gene, J gene, CDR3 protein.

V: TRBV29-1; J: TRBJ2-2; CDR3: CSVEDPGSPSAGELFF
V: TRBV20-1; J: TRBJ2-7; CDR3: CSAKGVVYEQYF
V: TRBV12-3/TRBV12-4; J: TRBJ2-1; CDR3: CASSFNWLLAGDEQFF
V: TRBV20-1; J: TRBJ1-2; CDR3: CSASVQGRPSGYTF
V: TRBV29-1; J: TRBJ1-2; CDR3: CSVATGGDYGYTF
V: TRBV20-1; J: TRBJ2-5; CDR3: CSARDMRGRQETQYF
V: TRBV28; J: TRBJ2-7; CDR3: CASSFPSGQAPEQYF
V: TRBV20-1; J: TRBJ2-5; CDR3: CSASRGTGGPSETQYF
V: TRBV20-1; J: TRBJ2-1; CDR3: CSAMGPGRSIKQFF
V: TRBV20-1; J: TRBJ2-1; CDR3: CSARVRGGPNNEQFF
V: TRBV20-1; J: TRBJ2-7; CDR3: CSARDLRTLNSYEQYF
V: TRBV15; J: TRBJ2-7; CDR3: CATSLGTGEYEQYF
V: TRBV28; J: TRBJ2-1; CDR3: CASRSDRFGNEQFF
V: TRBV6-1; J: TRBJ2-7; CDR3: CASSRGTGSTYEQYF
V: TRBV9; J: TRBJ2-1; CDR3: CASSPDTKSPNEQFF
V: TRBV6-2/TRBV6-3; J: TRBJ2-7; CDR3: CASRGLGVYEQYF
V: TRBV6-5; J: TRBJ2-7; CDR3: CASRSQVAEQYF
V: TRBV20-1; J: TRBJ2-1; CDR3: CSWSLAEKVSYNEQFF
V: TRBV2; J: TRBJ2-5; CDR3: CASSEERSSGLETQYF
V: TRBV6-5; J: TRBJ2-7; CDR3: CASSFLGGGGYEQYF
V: TRBV20-1; J: TRBJ2-7; CDR3: CSARDSRDLTYEQYF
V: TRBV10-3; J: TRBJ2-1; CDR3: CAISGGPGTYEQFF
V: TRBV6-1; J: TRBJ2-7; CDR3: CASSKWDSHSEQYF
V: TRBV5-1; J: TRBJ2-1; CDR3: CASAHRTSVGNEQFF
V: TRBV3-1; J: TRBJ2-7; CDR3: CASSPSYVHEQYF
V: TRBV5-5; J: TRBJ1-2; CDR3: CASSLDPGIYGYTF
V: TRBV5-5; J: TRBJ2-4; CDR3: CASSRQGGNIQYF
V: TRBV3-1; J: TRBJ1-6; CDR3: CASSHHDSGSPLHF
V: TRBV30; J: TRBJ2-7; CDR3: CAWTSGFGEQYF
V: TRBV25-1; J: TRBJ1-5; CDR3: CASSGEGATQPQHF
V: TRBV6-4; J: TRBJ2-7; CDR3: CASSVGGGYYEQYF
V: TRBV7-2; J: TRBJ2-4; CDR3: CASSIVGRGLNIQYF
V: TRBV5-4; J: TRBJ2-3; CDR3: CASSPPGRATTDTQYF
V: TRBV12-3/TRBV12-4; J: TRBJ1-4; CDR3: CASSFTGGSEKLFF
V: TRBV11-2; J: TRBJ2-1; CDR3: CASSLDPSGVGEQFF
V: TRBV4-1; J: TRBJ2-7; CDR3: CASSQLQGAGYEQYF
V: TRBV14; J: TRBJ2-7; CDR3: CASSVSRDTLEQYF
V: TRBV10-3; J: TRBJ1-6; CDR3: CAISDGLIVSPLHF
V: TRBV28; J: TRBJ1-1; CDR3: CASSLPWGRNTEAFF
V: TRBV12-3/TRBV12-4; J: TRBJ2-7; CDR3: CASSEQGAATYEQYF
V: TRBV12-3/TRBV12-4; J: TRBJ1-5; CDR3: CASRSTVPDQPQHF
V: TRBV28; J: TRBJ2-1; CDR3: CASTTTLAGDVGNEQFF
V: TRBV20-1; J: TRBJ2-1; CDR3: CSARGGSEQFF
V: TRBV29-1; J: TRBJ2-7; CDR3: CSVGRTVYGEQYF
V: TRBV5-1; J: TRBJ2-3; CDR3: CASSIGDMPQYF
V: TRBV20-1; J: TRBJ1-5; CDR3: CSASDGTRGQPQHF
V: TRBV6-1; J: TRBJ2-5; CDR3: CASSLGGGEETQYF
V: TRBV30; J: TRBJ2-7; CDR3: CAWSAEKYEQYF
V: TRBV5-4; J: TRBJ1-6; CDR3: CASSALQTSPLHF
V: TRBV29-1; J: TRBJ2-7; CDR3: CSVGQGVYEQYF
V: TRBV12-3/TRBV12-4; J: TRBJ2-6; CDR3: CASSLTRYEGLSLSSGANVLTF
V: TRBV5-4; J: TRBJ2-7; CDR3: CASSAMGLAAYEQYF
V: TRBV7-9; J: TRBJ1-6; CDR3: CASSAGTGPLHF
V: TRBV12-3/TRBV12-4; J: TRBJ2-7; CDR3: CASSFGTGFRSYEQYF